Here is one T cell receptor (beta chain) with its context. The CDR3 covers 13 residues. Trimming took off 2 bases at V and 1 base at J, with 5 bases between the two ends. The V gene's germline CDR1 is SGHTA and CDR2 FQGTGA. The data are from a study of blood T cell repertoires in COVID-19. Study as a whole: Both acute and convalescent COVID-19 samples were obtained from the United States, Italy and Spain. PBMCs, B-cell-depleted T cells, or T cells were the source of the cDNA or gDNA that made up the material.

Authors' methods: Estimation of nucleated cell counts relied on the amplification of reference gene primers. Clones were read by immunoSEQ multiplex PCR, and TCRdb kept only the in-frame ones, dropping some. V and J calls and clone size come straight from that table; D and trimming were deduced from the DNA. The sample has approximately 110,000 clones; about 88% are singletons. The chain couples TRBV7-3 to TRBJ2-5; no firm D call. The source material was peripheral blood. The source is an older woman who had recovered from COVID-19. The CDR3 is CASSLGPQETQYF. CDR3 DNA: TGTGCCAGCAGCTTAGGGCCCCAAGAGACCCAGTACTTC.